These 28 T cell receptor beta chains share one sample of origin, sequenced in a study of T cells in Graves' hyperthyroidism and ophthalmopathy. RNA transcripts yielded amplified TCR beta CDR3 regions. The study used the HTBI primer set for a first-round RT-PCR of the TCR CDR3. MiXCR was run by TCRdb on the multiplex PCR reads, yielding one entry per CDR3 protein. The data show over 200,000 distinct CDR3 sequences, about 14% seen once. Sequenced: blood. The origin of the receptors is a woman in her thirties or forties with Graves' hyperthyroidism that later progressed to Graves' ophthalmopathy.

This clonotype occurred many times. The chain has TRBV15 and TRBJ1-1; perhaps TRBD1 as D (6 bases). CDR3 length: 14 amino acids. The germline CDR1 and CDR2 sequences are LNHNV and YYDKDF (reference sequence). The V and J ends lost 0 bases and 5 bases respectively, with 10 bases between them. The CDR3: CATSRDLGATEAFF. The CDR3 DNA follows: TGTGCCACCAGCAGAGATCTGGGGGCTACTGAAGCTTTCTTT.

This clonotype was detected ten times or more. The chain is built from TRBV7-9 and TRBJ2-1; 9 positions agree with TRBD2. V lost 1 base to trimming and J lost 6 bases; unmatched junction nucleotides: 19. CDR3 length equals 20 residues. Germline V lookup: CDR1 SEHNR, CDR2 FQNEAQ (reference sequence). CDR3 loop: CASSLGLGGLTSGTFNEQFF. CDR3 nucleotide sequence: TGTGCCAGCAGCTTAGGACTAGGGGGATTGACTAGCGGAACGTTCAATGAGCAGTTCTTC.

This clonotype was picked up many times. This rearrangement joins TRBV15 to TRBJ2-1; 10 nucleotides align to TRBD2. Germline CDR1 and CDR2: LNHNV and YYDKDF (reference sequence). V lost 0 bases to trimming and J lost 4 bases; unmatched junction nucleotides: 6. The CDR3 is 17 amino acids. The CDR3 nucleotides are TGTGCCACCAGCAGAGATGAAGGACTAGCGGCGTACAATGAGCAGTTCTTC. Translation gives CATSRDEGLAAYNEQFF.

The table lists this clonotype with many counts. The rearrangement uses TRBV6-1 and TRBJ2-5, with TRBD1 matching 12 bases. This CDR3 is built from 16 residues. J was trimmed by 6 bases and V by 4 bases; bases with no gene match: 9. Germline V gene data show CDR1 as MNHNS and CDR2 as SASEGT. The CDR3 loop reads CASSGDPGQGAQTQYF. CDR3 sequence (DNA): TGTGCCAGCAGTGGGGATCCGGGACAGGGGGCCCAGACCCAGTACTTC.

This clonotype was detected a few times. DNA of the CDR3: TGTGCCAGCTTAAGGGGCCCTAACACCGGGGAGCTGTTTTTT. It translates to CASLRGPNTGELFF. The chain is built from TRBV6-1 and TRBJ2-2; TRBD1 might be the D (5 bases). The germline V gene has CDR1 MNHNS and CDR2 SASEGT. The germline V and J ends were trimmed by 8 bases and 2 bases, with 12 bases remaining between them. This CDR3 is built from 14 residues.

This clonotype appeared a few times. The V call is TRBV7-9, the J call TRBJ2-7; 8 bases are a match to TRBD1. Per germline, CDR1 SEHNR and CDR2 FQNEAQ (reference sequence). V was clipped by 5 bases and J by 0 bases; unmatched bases: 6. The CDR3 has 15 residues. This CDR3 reads CASSPWTGSSYEQYF. CDR3 bases: TGTGCCAGCAGCCCATGGACAGGGAGCTCCTACGAGCAGTACTTC.

This clonotype was observed at least ten times. The chain carries TRBV10-2 and TRBJ1-3; 7 nucleotides agree with TRBD1. V dropped 6 bases and J dropped 1; count of bases not matched to a gene: 12. The CDR3 is made up of 17 amino acids. Germline loops: CDR1 WSHSY, CDR2 SAAADI. The chain's CDR3 is CASSKYRQGDSGNTIYF. Here the CDR3 DNA reads TGCGCCAGCAGCAAATATCGACAGGGAGATTCTGGAAACACCATATATTTT.

This clonotype was seen repeatedly, ten times or more. This chain uses TRBV6-1 with TRBJ2-1; tentatively, D is TRBD2 (6 bases). Trimming cost V 5 bases and J 0 bases, with 11 bases left between them. The CDR3 sequence is 15 residues long. CDR1 and CDR2 from the germline V gene are MNHNS and SASEGT. The CDR3 reads CASSWDLSSYNEQFF. CDR3 DNA: TGTGCCAGCAGTTGGGACTTGAGCTCCTACAATGAGCAGTTCTTC.

The CDR3 nucleotides are TGTGCCAGCAACTCGGGTAGGTTCGGCAATCAGCCCCAGCATTTT. The encoded protein is CASNSGRFGNQPQHF. V is TRBV28 and J is TRBJ1-5, with unresolved D. Trimming removed 7 bases from V and 2 bases from J, with 15 bases in between. The CDR3 has 15 amino acids. Germline V gene data show CDR1 as MDHEN and CDR2 as SYDVKM.

This clonotype came up many times. This rearrangement joins TRBV24-1 to TRBJ2-1, with a possible D match to TRBD2 (6 bases). The germline V gene encodes CDR1 KGHDR and CDR2 SFDVKD. V was shortened by 5 bases and J by 5 bases, with 9 bases between the two germline ends. The CDR3 loop spans 13 amino acids. CDR3 sequence (DNA): TGTGCCACCAGTGGGGAGGCCCACAATGAGCAGTTCTTC. Residues: CATSGEAHNEQFF.

This clonotype appeared many times. The genes are TRBV15 and TRBJ1-1; D perhaps matches TRBD1 (5 bases). This CDR3 is built from 14 residues. Per the germline V gene, CDR1 is LNHNV and CDR2 is YYDKDF (reference sequence). V was pared by 5 bases and J by 3 bases, with 13 bases between. This chain's CDR3 is CATSGSGTHTEAFF. Written as DNA, the CDR3 is TGTGCCACCAGCGGTTCCGGGACCCACACTGAAGCTTTCTTT. The variable domain in full, with the rest retrieved from reference TRBV15 and TRBJ1-1, is DAMVIQNPRYQVTQFGKPVTLSCSQTLNHNVMYWYQQKSSQAPKLLFHYYDKDFNNEADTPDNFQSRRPNTSFCFLDIRSPGLGDTAMYLCATSGSGTHTEAFFGQGTRLTVV.

This clonotype has a count of ten or more. The chain is built from TRBV28 and TRBJ2-7; TRBD2 matches at 10 bases. The trim removed 5 bases at V and 4 bases at J, leaving 11 bases unmatched. This CDR3 comprises 16 residues. Looked up from germline, CDR1 is MDHEN and CDR2 is SYDVKM. The CDR3: CASSPRLAGEGYEQYF. As DNA, the CDR3 is TGTGCCAGCAGTCCGAGGCTAGCGGGAGAAGGATACGAGCAGTACTTC.

In this sample, this clonotype turned up many times. This sequence joins TRBV19 and TRBJ2-2; 7 bases align to TRBD1. V shed 10 bases and J 4 bases; nucleotides not matched to a gene: 12. CDR1 and CDR2 (germline): LNHDA, SQIVND (reference sequence). CDR3 size: 15 residues. The CDR3 sequence is CAIPPGQESTGELFF. CDR3 bases: TGTGCCATCCCCCCCGGACAGGAGTCCACCGGGGAGCTGTTTTTT.

The sample holds many counts of this clonotype. The rearrangement joins TRBV10-3 to TRBJ2-2; 9 bases are a match to TRBD1. From germline, CDR1 is ENHRY and CDR2 SYGVKD. This CDR3 region has 18 residues. The J segment lost 6 bases and the V segment lost 4 bases, leaving 15 bases of the junction unmatched. The CDR3 DNA sequence: TGTGCCATCAGTGCAAAAGGACAGGGGTTCGGCAGATCCGGGGAGCTGTTTTTT. Its protein is CAISAKGQGFGRSGELFF.

This clonotype was seen ten or more times. The rearrangement uses TRBV12-3 or TRBV12-4 and TRBJ2-6, with D possibly matching TRBD1 (5 bases). The CDR3 runs 17 residues. Trimming took 4 bases from V and 5 from J, leaving 18 bases between them. As DNA, the CDR3 is TGTGCCAGCAGTTGGGGCCCGATGAAGACGAGGGCCAACGTCCTGACTTTC. This gives the protein CASSWGPMKTRANVLTF.

At least ten counts were recorded for this clonotype. This chain joins TRBV5-6 and TRBJ2-7; D gene unclear. Germline-derived CDR1 and CDR2 are SGHDT and YYEEEE. This CDR3 has 12 amino acids. The V and J ends lost 4 bases and 3 bases respectively, with 8 bases between them. CDR3 protein: CASSAIDYEQYF. The CDR3 nucleotides are TGTGCCAGCAGCGCTATAGACTACGAGCAGTACTTC.

This clonotype has ten or more counts. This chain connects TRBV27 to TRBJ1-5; D is possibly TRBD1 (5 bases). Germline V CDR1 and CDR2: MNHEY, SMNVEV (reference sequence). V gave up 5 bases and J gave up 2 bases, with 7 bases separating them. The CDR3 totals 13 residues. This CDR3 reads CASSEQGNQPQHF. The CDR3 region has the DNA TGTGCCAGCAGTGAACAGGGCAATCAGCCCCAGCATTTT.

The chain has TRBV6-1 and TRBJ2-7; 8 bases are shared with TRBD1. The CDR3 length is 14 residues. CDR1 is MNHNS, CDR2 SASEGT, per germline. V dropped 6 bases and J dropped 5; count of bases not matched to a gene: 9. CDR3 DNA: TGTGCCAGCAGCCCAGGGGGCCGCCTGGACGAGCAGTACTTC. Translation gives CASSPGGRLDEQYF.

The sample holds many counts of this clonotype. The chain joins TRBV28 to TRBJ1-6; 9 bases fit TRBD1. The germline gives CDR1 MDHEN, CDR2 SYDVKM. The CDR3 totals 14 residues. The V gene end was trimmed by 4 bases and the J gene end by 5 bases; junction bases not matched to a gene: 0. CDR3 nucleotides: TGTGCCAGCAGTTGGACAGGGGATAATTCACCCCTCCACTTT. Protein product: CASSWTGDNSPLHF.

The table lists this clonotype with many counts. The chain combines TRBV28 with TRBJ1-1; D is perhaps TRBD1 (5 bases). V lost 8 bases, J lost 3 bases, and 16 bases lay in between. CDR1 MDHEN and CDR2 SYDVKM come from the germline V gene. The CDR3 is made up of 14 amino acids. CDR3: CASSELQEYTEAFF. DNA for the CDR3: TGTGCCAGCTCCGAACTACAGGAGTACACTGAAGCTTTCTTT. Using reference TRBV28 and TRBJ1-1 for the parts outside the CDR3, the full variable domain is DVKVTQSSRYLVKRTGEKVFLECVQDMDHENMFWYRQDPGLGLRLIYFSYDVKMKEKGDIPEGYSVSREKKERFSLILESASTNQTSMYLCASSELQEYTEAFFGQGTRLTVV.

This clonotype was seen many times. The rearrangement uses TRBV12-3 or TRBV12-4 and TRBJ2-2; TRBD2 might be the D (5 bases). V gave up 6 bases and J gave up 4 bases, with 9 bases separating them. The length of the CDR3 is 13 residues. CDR3 bases: TGTGCCAGCAGACCAACTAGCACCGGGGAGCTGTTTTTT. Protein sequence: CASRPTSTGELFF.

This clonotype was seen more than once but under ten times. This may be a read error, as it is one base from a much larger clone. The V gene is TRBV20-1, the J gene TRBJ2-7; D is unresolved. Germline CDR1 DFQATT, CDR2 SNEGSKA (reference sequence). The V end was cut by 4 bases, the J end by 3 bases, with 7 bases between. This CDR3 is 11 amino acids long. CDR3 sequence reads: CSANLRYEQYF. CDR3 in DNA: TGCAGTGCTAATCTTCGCTACGAGCAGTACTTC.

The V gene is TRBV3-1, the J gene TRBJ2-1, with a tentative D call TRBD2 (6 bases). This CDR3 spans 15 amino acids. CDR1 and CDR2 from the germline V gene are LGHDT and YNNKEL (reference sequence). Deletions cut 4 bases from V and 5 bases from J, with 15 bases between. CDR3 nucleotide sequence: TGTGCCAGCAGCCGGACCGGGACTGAAAACAATGAGCAGTTCTTC. Amino acid sequence: CASSRTGTENNEQFF.

The chain links TRBV18 to TRBJ2-7; a possible D gene is TRBD1 (7 bases). The CDR3 contains 16 residues. V lost 3 bases to trimming and J lost 0 bases, with 15 bases between them. Germline CDR1 reads KGHSH; CDR2 reads LQKENI. The CDR3 here is CASSPYSRGVSYEQYF. CDR3 in DNA: TGTGCCAGCTCACCCTACTCCAGGGGGGTCTCCTACGAGCAGTACTTC.

This clonotype was recorded at least ten times. The chain carries TRBV28 and TRBJ2-3; D is undetermined. The CDR3 totals 13 residues. Trimming pared 7 bases from V and 7 bases from J, leaving 15 bases between. Germline V gives CDR1 MDHEN, CDR2 SYDVKM. This CDR3 is CASTSPIRNTQYF. The CDR3 nucleotides are TGTGCCAGCACCTCCCCTATCCGAAATACGCAGTATTTT.

This clonotype was seen many times. The chain employs TRBV7-3 and TRBJ1-1, with 7 nucleotides matching TRBD1. CDR1 SGHTA and CDR2 FQGTGA come from the germline V gene. V dropped 1 base and J dropped 5; count of bases not matched to a gene: 4. This CDR3 is 14 amino acids long. The CDR3 DNA is TGTGCCAGCAGCTTAAAGGGCAGGGGGACTGAAGCTTTCTTT. It specifies CASSLKGRGTEAFF.

The chain carries TRBV29-1 and TRBJ1-2; TRBD1 matches at 9 bases. The V segment lost 5 bases and the J segment 2 bases; nucleotides outside the gene matches: 3. Germline CDR1 and CDR2: SQVTM and ANQGSEA. The CDR3 has 13 amino acids. CDR3 sequence (DNA): TGCAGCGTTTTACAGGGGGCCAACTATGGCTACACCTTC. The encoded protein is CSVLQGANYGYTF.

This clonotype came up a few times. This sequence joins TRBV4-1 and TRBJ1-5; D not resolved. V dropped 2 bases and J dropped 5 bases, with 7 bases sitting between them. From germline, CDR1 is MGHRA and CDR2 YSYEKL. The CDR3 is 13 amino acids. The CDR3 DNA follows: TGCGCCAGCAGCCAACCTCCAGATCAGCCCCAGCATTTT. It translates to CASSQPPDQPQHF.